These 14 T cell receptor beta chains originate from one sample sequenced in a study of beta chain features in type 1 diabetes. Expressed TCRB transcripts were sequenced because the entire RNA isolate underwent reverse transcription. Method: immunoSEQ multiplex PCR; TCRdb's copy keeps in-frame clones and lacks some. In the table there are roughly 610,000 clones, around 15% of which are singletons. Sequenced: naive CD4+ T cells from blood. The receptor source for this set is a man aged 18 to 30 in good health.

V usage is TRBV6-5 and J usage is TRBJ2-7, with D possibly TRBD2 on 5 matching bases. The CDR3 consists of 14 residues. V was trimmed by 3 bases and J by 4 bases, leaving 13 bases between them. Germline assignment: CDR1 MNHEY and CDR2 SVGAGI. DNA of the CDR3: TGTGCCAGCAGTTATCTAGCATCTTATTACGAGCAGTACTTC. Its protein is CASSYLASYYEQYF.

This clone was recorded only once. The V call is TRBV28, the J call TRBJ2-1; the D is unclear. Germline values: CDR1 MDHEN, CDR2 SYDVKM. V dropped 1 base and J dropped 12 bases, with 19 bases sitting between them. This CDR3 region has 15 residues. The CDR3 bases are TGTGCCAGCAGTTTATCGGGTAGAAAGGTTCATTGGCAGTTCTTC. As protein: CASSLSGRKVHWQFF.

The chain carries TRBV28 and TRBJ1-3; D is unclear. The V and J ends lost 5 bases and 4 bases respectively, with 12 bases between them. Germline assignment: CDR1 MDHEN and CDR2 SYDVKM. This CDR3 comprises 14 residues. The CDR3 reads CASSLSWSGNTIYF. In nucleotides, the CDR3 is TGTGCCAGCAGTCTCTCATGGTCGGGAAACACCATATATTTT. The entire variable domain, with the rest obtained from reference TRBV28 and TRBJ1-3, is as follows: DVKVTQSSRYLVKRTGEKVFLECVQDMDHENMFWYRQDPGLGLRLIYFSYDVKMKEKGDIPEGYSVSREKKERFSLILESASTNQTSMYLCASSLSWSGNTIYFGEGSWLTVV.

The rearrangement uses TRBV18 and TRBJ2-5, with 8 bases lining up with TRBD1. Per the germline V gene, CDR1 is KGHSH and CDR2 is LQKENI. J gave up 2 bases and V 2 bases, and 4 bases lay outside the gene matches. CDR3 length equals 15 residues. CDR3 protein: CASSPRTGSQETQYF. The CDR3 nucleotides read TGTGCCAGCTCACCAAGGACAGGGTCTCAAGAGACCCAGTACTTC.

V usage is TRBV6-6 and J usage is TRBJ2-2; D may be TRBD1 (6 bases). CDR3 length: 15 residues. V was cut by 6 bases and J by 3 bases, with 14 bases left in between. The germline CDR1 and CDR2 sequences are MNHNY and SVGAGI (reference sequence). As DNA, the CDR3 is TGTGCCAGCAGCTACGGACAGCTTTACACCGGGGAGCTGTTTTTT. It specifies CASSYGQLYTGELFF.

V gene TRBV5-6 combines with J gene TRBJ2-1; D not resolved. This CDR3 is 14 amino acids long. V dropped 5 bases and J dropped 5 bases, with 14 bases sitting between them. Germline values: CDR1 SGHDT, CDR2 YYEEEE. The CDR3 DNA reads as TGTGCCAGCAGGCCCTTTGGCGAGGACAATGAGCAGTTCTTC. It codes for CASRPFGEDNEQFF.

A few counts support this clone. V gene TRBV18 combines with J gene TRBJ2-2, with D tentatively TRBD1 (6 bases). The germline V gene encodes CDR1 KGHSH and CDR2 LQKENI. There are 13 residues in the CDR3. With 4 bases removed from V and 7 bases from J, the gap between germline ends came to 10 bases. CDR3 sequence (DNA): TGTGCCAGCTCACGTAAGGACAGCGGGGAGCTGTTTTTT. Translation: CASSRKDSGELFF. Filled out from reference TRBV18 and TRBJ2-2, the complete variable domain reads NAGVMQNPRHLVRRRGQEARLRCSPMKGHSHVYWYRQLPEEGLKFMVYLQKENIIDESGMPKERFSAEFPKEGPSILRIQQVVRGDSAAYFCASSRKDSGELFFGEGSRLTVL.

This clone appeared a few times. The chain is built from TRBV4-2 and TRBJ1-5; D is perhaps TRBD1 (5 bases). V shed 0 bases and J shed 4 bases, with 10 bases lying between them. The CDR3 has 15 residues. The germline gives CDR1 LGHNA, CDR2 YNFKEQ. CDR3 in amino acids: CASSQEGRVNQPQHF. In DNA, the CDR3 is TGTGCCAGCAGCCAAGAAGGCAGGGTAAATCAGCCCCAGCATTTT.

This clone occurred a few times. This sequence joins TRBV4-3 and TRBJ2-3; D is perhaps TRBD1 (6 bases). The V gene's germline CDR1 is LGHNA and CDR2 YSLEER. V gave up 6 bases and J gave up 2 bases, with 12 bases separating them. CDR3 length: 14 residues. CDR3 loop: CASRRQGNTDTQYF. The CDR3 DNA sequence: TGCGCCAGCAGGAGGCAGGGGAACACAGATACGCAGTATTTT.

The chain is built from TRBV5-4 and TRBJ1-1, with 9 positions matching TRBD1. The junction had 7 bases not matched to a gene; V was cut back by 6 bases and J by 4 bases. The CDR3 has 14 amino acids. The V gene's germline CDR1 is SGHNT and CDR2 YYREEE (reference sequence). CDR3 protein: CASIADRGRTEAFF. The CDR3 nucleotides are TGTGCCAGCATCGCGGACAGGGGCCGCACTGAAGCTTTCTTT.

The chain links TRBV28 to TRBJ1-1, with TRBD1 as a possible D gene (6 bases). Trimming stripped 6 bases from V and 6 bases from J, with 14 bases between. Germline assignment: CDR1 MDHEN and CDR2 SYDVKM. This CDR3 has 13 amino acids. The DNA for the CDR3 is TGTGCCAGCAGCCTACAGGGAGGGGCTGAAGCTTTCTTT. Protein: CASSLQGGAEAFF.

The gene calls are TRBV7-2 and TRBJ2-7; 7 bases align to TRBD2. The CDR3 is 18 residues long. From germline, CDR1 is SGHTA and CDR2 FQGNSA. V trimming: 1 base; J trimming: 0 bases; junction bases outside the gene matches: 12. In nucleotides, the CDR3 is TGTGCCAGCAGCTTAGTTCCCCTAGCGGCGAGGAGCTCCTACGAGCAGTACTTC. Its translation: CASSLVPLAARSSYEQYF.

To note about this clone: The junction does not match germline at one end; this may be a read error. V usage is TRBV7-2 and J usage is TRBJ2-1; TRBD2 aligns across 12 bases. Germline assignment: CDR1 SGHTA and CDR2 FQGNSA. The CDR3 totals 13 residues. The CDR3, as DNA: TGTGCCAGCAGCTCACTAGCGGGGGGCGATTCTGTCTTC. It codes for CASSSLAGGDSVF. The whole variable domain, filled in from reference TRBV7-2 and TRBJ2-1, reads GAGVSQSPSNKVTEKGKDVELRCDPISGHTALYWYRQSLGQGLEFLIYFQGNSAPDKSGLPSDRFSAERTGGSVSTLTIQRTQQEDSAVYLCASSSLAGGDSVFGPGTRLTVL.

The V and J genes are TRBV6-6 and TRBJ2-5; TRBD2 is a possible D gene (5 bases). This CDR3 is 12 amino acids long. The germline V gene has CDR1 MNHNY and CDR2 SVGAGI (reference sequence). Between the trimmed V and J ends, which lost 8 bases and 0 bases, there was a span of 7 bases. The CDR3 DNA reads as TGTGCCAGCGCTAGCAACCAAGAGACCCAGTACTTC. Protein sequence: CASASNQETQYF.